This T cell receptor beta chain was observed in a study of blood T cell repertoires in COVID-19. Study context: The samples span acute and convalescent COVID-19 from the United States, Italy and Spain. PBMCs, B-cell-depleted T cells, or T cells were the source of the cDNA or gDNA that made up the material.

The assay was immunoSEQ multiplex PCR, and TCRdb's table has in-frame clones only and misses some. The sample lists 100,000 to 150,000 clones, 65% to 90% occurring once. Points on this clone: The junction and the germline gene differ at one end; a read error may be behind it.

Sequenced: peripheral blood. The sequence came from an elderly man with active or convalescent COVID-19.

The DNA for the CDR3 is TGTGCCGGCAGCGTAGGGGCTTATGATAGACTGTTTTTT. Translating it yields CAGSVGAYDRLFF. The V and J genes are TRBV9 and TRBJ1-4; tentative D call: TRBD1 (5 bases). CDR3 size: 13 residues. The V gene's germline CDR1 is SGDLS and CDR2 YYNGEE. The full variable domain, in which reference TRBV9 and TRBJ1-4 provide the parts outside the CDR3, is DSGVTQTPKHLITATGQRVTLRCSPRSGDLSVYWYQQSLDQGLQFLIQYYNGEERAKGNILERFSAQQFPDLHSELNLSSLELGDSALYFCAGSVGAYDRLFFGSGTQLSVL.